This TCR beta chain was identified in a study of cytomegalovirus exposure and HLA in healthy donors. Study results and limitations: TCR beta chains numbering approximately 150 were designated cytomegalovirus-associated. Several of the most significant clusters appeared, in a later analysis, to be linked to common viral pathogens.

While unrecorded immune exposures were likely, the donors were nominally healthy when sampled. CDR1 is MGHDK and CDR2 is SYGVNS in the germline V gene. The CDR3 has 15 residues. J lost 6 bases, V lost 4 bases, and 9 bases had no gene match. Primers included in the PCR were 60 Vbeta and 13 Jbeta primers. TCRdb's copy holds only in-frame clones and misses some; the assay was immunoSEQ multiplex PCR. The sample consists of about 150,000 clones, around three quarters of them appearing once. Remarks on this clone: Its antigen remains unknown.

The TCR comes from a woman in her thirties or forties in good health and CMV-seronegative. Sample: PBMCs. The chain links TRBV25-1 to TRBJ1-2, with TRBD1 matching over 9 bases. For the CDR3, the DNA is TGTGCCAGCAGTGCGGGCCTGGGACAGGGCAATGGCTACACCTTC. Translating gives CASSAGLGQGNGYTF.